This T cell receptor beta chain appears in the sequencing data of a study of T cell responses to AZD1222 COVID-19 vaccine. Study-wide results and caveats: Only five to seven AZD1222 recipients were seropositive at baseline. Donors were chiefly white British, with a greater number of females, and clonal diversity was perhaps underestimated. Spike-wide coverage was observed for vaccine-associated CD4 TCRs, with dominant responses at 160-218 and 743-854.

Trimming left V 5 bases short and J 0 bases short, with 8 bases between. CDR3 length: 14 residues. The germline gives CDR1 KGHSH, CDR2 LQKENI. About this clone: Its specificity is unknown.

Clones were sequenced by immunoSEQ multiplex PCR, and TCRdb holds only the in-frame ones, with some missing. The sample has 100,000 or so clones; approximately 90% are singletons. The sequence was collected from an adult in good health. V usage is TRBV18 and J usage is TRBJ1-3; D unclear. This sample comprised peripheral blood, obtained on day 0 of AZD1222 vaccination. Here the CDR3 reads CASSVSVSGNTIYF. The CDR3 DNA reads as TGTGCCAGCTCAGTATCGGTCTCTGGAAACACCATATATTTT. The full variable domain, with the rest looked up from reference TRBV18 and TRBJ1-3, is NAGVMQNPRHLVRRRGQEARLRCSPMKGHSHVYWYRQLPEEGLKFMVYLQKENIIDESGMPKERFSAEFPKEGPSILRIQQVVRGDSAAYFCASSVSVSGNTIYFGEGSWLTVV.